This passage covers 2 T cell receptor beta chains from one sample sequenced in a study of long-term antiretroviral therapy in people with HIV. Version v3.0 of the immunoSEQ assay was performed at survey level. Some clones are missing from TCRdb's copy, which holds only in-frame ones; the method was immunoSEQ multiplex PCR. The table includes 6,500 to 7,500 clones, around 80% detected once. Sequencing was performed on unsorted PBMCs, taken 1.1 years after starting antiretroviral therapy. The receptors were gathered from a man in his forties with HIV.

V usage is TRBV2 and J usage is TRBJ2-1; D may be TRBD1 (6 bases). V was trimmed by 4 bases and J by 6 bases, leaving 10 bases between them. Germline CDR1 SNHLY, CDR2 FYNNEI. This CDR3 is built from 13 residues. The CDR3 reads CASSGGPINEQFF. DNA for the CDR3: TGTGCCAGCAGTGGGGGGCCGATCAATGAGCAGTTCTTC.

The table lists this clone with a few counts. CDR3 residues: CASSSGEGYYGYTF. DNA of the CDR3: TGTGCCAGCAGTTCAGGGGAGGGGTACTATGGCTACACCTTC. The chain recombines TRBV6-5 with TRBJ1-2; the D gene is possibly TRBD1 (6 bases). Germline CDR1 MNHEY, CDR2 SVGAGI. The CDR3 loop spans 14 amino acids. The V end was cut by 4 bases, the J end by 3 bases, with 12 bases between.